One and the same sample provided the 9 T cell receptor beta chains below, sequenced in a study of T cells in Graves' hyperthyroidism and ophthalmopathy. RNA transcripts were the template for amplifying TCR beta CDR3 regions. Using the HTBI primer set, a first-round RT-PCR was run on the TCR CDR3. TCRdb ran MiXCR on the multiplex PCR reads and lists one entry per CDR3 protein. Of 200,000 to 300,000 distinct CDR3 sequences detected, more than 20% appear once; the ten largest clones hold around 40%. The specimen sequenced was blood. These receptors originate from a woman in her 40s with Graves' ophthalmopathy.

This clonotype was detected many times. As DNA, the CDR3 is TGTGCCAGCAGGGGGACAGGGAGCTCCTACGAGCAGTACTTC. Translated, it gives CASRGTGSSYEQYF. The chain employs TRBV12-3 or TRBV12-4 and TRBJ2-7; 9 bases are shared with TRBD1. The junction had 3 bases not matched to a gene; V was cut back by 6 bases and J by 0 bases. CDR3 length: 14 amino acids.

This clonotype has a count of ten or more. The V and J genes are TRBV5-1 and TRBJ2-2; D unclear. Germline V lookup: CDR1 SGHRS, CDR2 YFSETQ. The CDR3 is made up of 16 amino acids. V was cut by 6 bases and J by 0 bases, with 15 bases left in between. The CDR3 is CASTSGSLANTGELFF. In nucleotides, the CDR3 is TGCGCCAGCACTAGTGGCTCCCTCGCGAACACCGGGGAGCTGTTTTTT.

This clonotype has a count of ten or more. The chain links TRBV28 to TRBJ1-6, with TRBD1 matching over 9 bases. There are 18 residues in the CDR3. With V trimmed by 4 bases and J by 1 base, 8 bases remained unmatched. The germline V gene encodes CDR1 MDHEN and CDR2 SYDVKM. The chain's CDR3 is CASSYSPGQGSYNSPLHF. The CDR3 region has the DNA TGTGCCAGCAGTTACTCCCCGGGACAGGGTTCCTATAATTCACCCCTCCACTTT.

The V gene is TRBV27, the J gene TRBJ2-2; the D gene could be TRBD1 or TRBD2 (5 bases each). Per germline, CDR1 MNHEY and CDR2 SMNVEV (reference sequence). The germline V and J ends were trimmed by 3 bases and 7 bases, with 12 bases remaining between them. The CDR3 runs to 14 residues. The CDR3 is CASSLGTSNGELFF. The DNA of the CDR3 is TGTGCCAGCAGTTTGGGGACGTCTAACGGGGAGCTGTTTTTT.

The chain recombines TRBV4-1 with TRBJ1-2, with 8 bases matching TRBD1. Germline V gives CDR1 MGHRA, CDR2 YSYEKL. V lost 4 bases to trimming and J lost 6 bases; unmatched junction nucleotides: 7. The CDR3 covers 14 residues. CDR3 sequence reads: CASSLNRGGHGYTF. CDR3 in DNA: TGCGCCAGCAGCCTTAACAGGGGGGGCCATGGCTACACCTTC.

This clonotype has at least ten counts. V usage is TRBV29-1 and J usage is TRBJ2-1; TRBD1 agrees at 7 bases. The V gene end was trimmed by 6 bases and the J gene end by 8 bases; junction bases not matched to a gene: 19. The CDR3 has 16 residues. Germline loops: CDR1 SQVTM, CDR2 ANQGSEA. The CDR3 sequence: CSVTSEQGIPGDEQFF. DNA for the CDR3: TGCAGCGTGACCTCCGAACAGGGGATACCAGGGGATGAGCAGTTCTTC.

There are many counts of this clonotype. This rearrangement joins TRBV20-1 to TRBJ2-7, with D possibly being TRBD1 (6 bases). The V gene lost 6 bases and the J gene lost 3 bases, with 12 bases spanning the gap. Germline V gene sequence: CDR1 DFQATT, CDR2 SNEGSKA (reference sequence). The CDR3 has 12 amino acids. CDR3 region: CSAATGFYEQYF. For the CDR3, the DNA is TGCAGTGCAGCTACAGGGTTCTACGAGCAGTACTTC.

The chain uses TRBV28 and TRBJ1-1; 9 bases map to TRBD1. Looked up from germline, CDR1 is MDHEN and CDR2 is SYDVKM. The CDR3 totals 16 residues. The V segment lost 4 bases and the J segment 4 bases; nucleotides outside the gene matches: 10. The CDR3 region is CASSSPGTGKSTEAFF. For the CDR3, the DNA is TGTGCCAGCAGTTCTCCCGGGACAGGGAAGAGCACTGAAGCTTTCTTT.

This clonotype was observed at least ten times. This sequence joins TRBV20-1 and TRBJ2-7; 7 bases match TRBD2. Germline CDR1 is DFQATT and CDR2 is SNEGSKA (reference sequence). This CDR3 contains 12 residues. The CDR3 is CVFEGGPGEQYF. CDR3 nucleotide sequence: TGCGTTTTTGAGGGAGGGCCCGGTGAGCAGTACTTC.